These 27 T cell receptor beta chains were all obtained from the same sample, sequenced in a study of T cell repertoires in cytomegalovirus infection. TCRdb analysed the reads with MiXCR anew, one entry per CDR3 protein. The table includes hundreds of thousands of distinct CDR3 sequences, 17% detected once. Sequencing was carried out using PBMCs. The receptors were gathered from a human donor in good health (CMV status not recorded). Some clones in this sample may be carry-over from other donors' samples.

This clonotype was picked up a small number of times. The chain has TRBV25-1 and TRBJ2-5; perhaps TRBD2 as D (6 bases). CDR3 size: 14 residues. Trimming left V 4 bases short and J 6 bases short, with 15 bases between. Germline V gene data show CDR1 as MGHDK and CDR2 as SYGVNS. CDR3: CASSVAGNRKTQYF. DNA of the CDR3: TGTGCCAGCAGTGTGGCGGGGAATCGAAAGACCCAGTACTTC.

The J gene is TRBJ2-3, the V gene TRBV12-3 or TRBV12-4; the D gene is possibly TRBD1 (6 bases). There are 17 residues in the CDR3. V dropped 5 bases and J dropped 4 bases, with 22 bases sitting between them. The DNA of the CDR3 is TGTGCCAGCAGTACAGACGTCCGGGACAAGGCCCCAGATACGCAGTATTTT. This sequence encodes CASSTDVRDKAPDTQYF.

This chain connects TRBV7-6 to TRBJ2-1; D gene ambiguous. V was clipped by 5 bases and J by 7 bases, with 12 bases between them. Germline CDR1 and CDR2: SGHVS and FNYEAQ. The CDR3 sequence is 13 residues long. The CDR3 is CASSQPPENEQFF. The CDR3 DNA sequence: TGTGCCAGCAGCCAACCCCCAGAAAATGAGCAGTTCTTC.

There are many counts of this clonotype. The V call is TRBV12-3 or TRBV12-4, the J call TRBJ1-5, with D uncertain. The CDR3 is 13 residues long. The V and J ends lost 2 bases and 5 bases respectively, with 7 bases between them. For the CDR3, the DNA is TGTGCCAGCAGTTTACGTGGTGATCAGCCCCAGCATTTT. Translated: CASSLRGDQPQHF.

This clonotype appeared a few times. This chain links TRBV6-5 with TRBJ2-7, with a weak D call TRBD1 (5 bases). The germline gives CDR1 MNHEY, CDR2 SVGAGI. This CDR3 is 13 amino acids long. The V gene lost 6 bases and the J gene lost 7 bases, with 16 bases spanning the gap. CDR3 in DNA: TGTGCCAGCAGACCCCAGGCAGGGTGGGAGCAGTACTTC. It translates to CASRPQAGWEQYF.

There are many counts of this clonotype. The chain uses TRBV28 and TRBJ1-5; possibly TRBD1 for D (6 bases). The V gene lost 5 bases and the J gene lost 4 bases, with 18 bases spanning the gap. Germline lookup yields CDR1 MDHEN and CDR2 SYDVKM. The CDR3 extends over 16 amino acids. The CDR3 DNA reads as TGTGCCAGCAGTCCGTTCGTGGGGACAATAAATCAGCCCCAGCATTTT. It is translated as CASSPFVGTINQPQHF.

This chain uses TRBV12-3 or TRBV12-4 with TRBJ1-1; 12 bases are shared with TRBD1. CDR3 size: 14 residues. The V gene end was trimmed by 5 bases and the J gene end by 10 bases; junction bases not matched to a gene: 8. CDR3 nucleotides: TGTGCCAGCAGTCACGGGACAGGGGGCTACAGAGCTTTCTTT. Translated, it gives CASSHGTGGYRAFF.

This clonotype was observed a handful of times. The gene calls are TRBV28 and TRBJ2-1; 7 nucleotides agree with TRBD1. This CDR3 has 16 amino acids. Losses at the gene ends were 6 bases for V and 0 bases for J; bases not matched to a gene: 8. The germline gives CDR1 MDHEN, CDR2 SYDVKM. CDR3 in amino acids: CASSPGTAGSYNEQFF. CDR3 nucleotide sequence: TGTGCCAGCAGCCCTGGGACAGCAGGCTCCTACAATGAGCAGTTCTTC.

The chain has TRBV18 and TRBJ2-2, with D unclear. Deletions cut 2 bases from V and 3 bases from J, with 13 bases between. The V gene's germline CDR1 is KGHSH and CDR2 LQKENI. This CDR3 has 16 residues. The CDR3 spells CASSPIMGSYTGELFF. CDR3 nucleotides: TGTGCCAGCTCACCAATCATGGGCAGTTACACCGGGGAGCTGTTTTTT.

This clonotype was observed many times. This chain connects TRBV7-2 to TRBJ1-2; D is undetermined. Trimming took 1 base from V and 4 from J, leaving 10 bases between them. Germline V gene data show CDR1 as SGHTA and CDR2 as FQGNSA. This CDR3 region has 14 residues. The CDR3 DNA reads as TGTGCCAGCAGCTTAGGAGTGGTGGGCTATGGCTACACCTTC. It yields the protein CASSLGVVGYGYTF.

This clonotype was observed a handful of times. The J gene is TRBJ1-6, the V gene TRBV19; D not resolved. V lost 5 bases to trimming and J lost 3 bases, with 14 bases between them. Germline V gene data show CDR1 as LNHDA and CDR2 as SQIVND (reference sequence). The CDR3 has 16 amino acids. CDR3: CASSSGLAVYNSPLHF. The CDR3 nucleotides are TGTGCCAGTAGTTCCGGGCTAGCAGTCTATAATTCACCCCTCCACTTT.

This clonotype was counted many times. V gene TRBV6-1 combines with J gene TRBJ1-5; 9 nucleotides match TRBD1. Germline assignment: CDR1 MNHNS and CDR2 SASEGT. V was clipped by 3 bases and J by 7 bases; unmatched bases: 4. This CDR3 is built from 14 residues. The CDR3 protein is CASSEGQGHQPQHF. In nucleotides, the CDR3 is TGTGCCAGCAGTGAGGGACAGGGCCACCAGCCCCAGCATTTT.

This clonotype was counted many times. The genes are TRBV7-2 and TRBJ1-1; perhaps TRBD1 as D (6 bases). The CDR3 extends over 13 amino acids. Trimming took off 5 bases at V and 4 bases at J, with 11 bases between the two ends. From germline, CDR1 is SGHTA and CDR2 FQGNSA. In DNA form, the CDR3 reads TGTGCCAGCAGCATTTACAGGGCCACTGAAGCTTTCTTT. Its translation is CASSIYRATEAFF.

The chain uses TRBV7-6 and TRBJ2-1; tentative D call: TRBD2 (6 bases). This CDR3 contains 15 residues. V was pared by 6 bases and J by 3 bases, with 15 bases between. Germline V gene lookup returns CDR1 SGHVS and CDR2 FNYEAQ. CDR3 nucleotides: TGTGCCAGCAGAAACGTGGCGGGACTCTACAATGAGCAGTTCTTC. Its protein product is CASRNVAGLYNEQFF.

This clonotype occurred a few times. The CDR3 region is CATSREAGAAYNEQFF. CDR3 DNA: TGTGCCACCAGCAGAGAGGCAGGGGCTGCCTACAATGAGCAGTTCTTC. The rearrangement joins TRBV15 to TRBJ2-1; TRBD1 might be the D (6 bases). CDR1 and CDR2 (germline): LNHNV, YYDKDF (reference sequence). The CDR3 contains 16 residues. The ends were cut back, 0 bases at V and 2 bases at J, with 11 bases in the middle.

This clonotype appeared many times. The chain couples TRBV7-9 to TRBJ1-4; D may be TRBD1 (5 bases). Looked up from germline, CDR1 is SEHNR and CDR2 is FQNEAQ (reference sequence). Trimming left V 5 bases short and J 4 bases short, with 26 bases between. There are 19 residues in the CDR3. The CDR3 nucleotides read TGTGCCAGCAGCCGAAAGTCAGGACGGAGTGGGGCGGTTAATGAAAAACTGTTTTTT. Protein: CASSRKSGRSGAVNEKLFF.

This clonotype was detected only a few times. This chain connects TRBV5-4 to TRBJ1-6; D is perhaps TRBD1 (6 bases). V was shortened by 0 bases and J by 0 bases, with 13 bases between the two germline ends. The germline CDR1 and CDR2 sequences are SGHNT and YYREEE (reference sequence). The CDR3 runs to 18 residues. DNA for the CDR3: TGTGCCAGCAGCTTGGGACAGGCGACGAGCTCCTATAATTCACCCCTCCACTTT. It specifies CASSLGQATSSYNSPLHF.

This clonotype was seen repeatedly, ten times or more. V and J are TRBV27 and TRBJ1-5; no firm D call. V shed 2 bases and J shed 4 bases, with 9 bases lying between them. Germline-derived CDR1 and CDR2 are MNHEY and SMNVEV (reference sequence). The CDR3 consists of 14 residues. The CDR3 DNA reads TGTGCCAGCAGTTTACCCGGGTCGAATCAGCCCCAGCATTTT. This translates into CASSLPGSNQPQHF.

This clonotype was counted a few times. The gene calls are TRBV3-1 and TRBJ2-1; perhaps TRBD1 as D (6 bases). Trimming took 3 bases from V and 4 from J, leaving 13 bases between them. Looked up from germline, CDR1 is LGHDT and CDR2 is YNNKEL (reference sequence). This CDR3 spans 15 amino acids. CDR3 nucleotides: TGTGCCAGCAGCCAGGCTTTAGGGGGTTACAATGAGCAGTTCTTC. It is translated as CASSQALGGYNEQFF.

The chain couples TRBV7-2 to TRBJ2-1; 9 bases line up with TRBD2. This CDR3 contains 14 residues. Losses at the gene ends were 8 bases for V and 8 bases for J; bases not matched to a gene: 10. CDR1 is SGHTA, CDR2 FQGNSA, per germline. CDR3 region: CASLAWAGGDEQFF. Written as DNA, the CDR3 is TGTGCCAGCCTGGCATGGGCGGGGGGGGATGAGCAGTTCTTC.

This clonotype came up a few times. This chain uses TRBV3-1 with TRBJ2-1, with D perhaps TRBD2 (6 bases). The CDR3 contains 13 residues. From germline, CDR1 is LGHDT and CDR2 YNNKEL (reference sequence). The ends were cut back, 4 bases at V and 5 bases at J, with 9 bases in the middle. CDR3 in amino acids: CASSLTRDNEQFF. The CDR3 DNA reads TGTGCCAGCAGCCTGACTAGGGACAATGAGCAGTTCTTC.

This clonotype was detected ten times or more. The rearrangement links TRBV4-1 to TRBJ1-6; D is perhaps TRBD1 (5 bases). The V gene's germline CDR1 is MGHRA and CDR2 YSYEKL. Trimming removed 0 bases at V and 9 bases at J, with 15 bases between. This CDR3 has 16 amino acids. CDR3: CASSQESRGFGSPLHF. DNA for the CDR3: TGCGCCAGCAGCCAAGAAAGTAGGGGCTTTGGTTCACCCCTCCACTTT.

This clonotype has more than one count but fewer than ten. This sequence joins TRBV4-1 and TRBJ2-7; D perhaps matches TRBD2 (5 bases). Looked up from germline, CDR1 is MGHRA and CDR2 is YSYEKL. This CDR3 is built from 16 residues. Trimming removed 1 base from V and 3 bases from J, with 16 bases in between. The CDR3 sequence: CASSQAGYDGNYEQYF. The CDR3 coding sequence is TGCGCCAGCAGCCAAGCAGGATACGACGGGAACTACGAGCAGTACTTC.

This clonotype was counted many times. The V call is TRBV20-1, the J call TRBJ2-3; 11 bases map to TRBD2. Unmatched junction bases numbered 11, after V lost 6 bases and J lost 6 bases. This CDR3 has 15 amino acids. Germline V gene data show CDR1 as DFQATT and CDR2 as SNEGSKA (reference sequence). The CDR3 is CSAPNLAGGGDTQYF. The CDR3 DNA sequence: TGCAGTGCACCGAATCTAGCGGGGGGCGGGGATACGCAGTATTTT.

V and J are TRBV6-5 and TRBJ1-4; TRBD1 aligns across 9 bases. V dropped 8 bases and J dropped 3; count of bases not matched to a gene: 7. This CDR3 spans 15 amino acids. The germline gives CDR1 MNHEY, CDR2 SVGAGI. CDR3 protein: CASAAQGAPNEKLFF. DNA of the CDR3: TGTGCCAGCGCGGCACAGGGGGCGCCTAATGAAAAACTGTTTTTT.

This CDR3 reads CASSWGQGAMEPQHF. CDR3 coding DNA: TGCGCCAGCAGCTGGGGACAGGGGGCTATGGAGCCCCAGCATTTT. This chain links TRBV5-1 with TRBJ1-5; 12 nucleotides agree with TRBD1. The CDR3 sequence is 15 residues long. V was pared by 3 bases and J by 8 bases, with 6 bases of the junction left unmatched. Germline CDR1 reads SGHRS; CDR2 reads YFSETQ.

The chain joins TRBV7-6 to TRBJ2-3, with 8 bases matching TRBD1. The V gene's germline CDR1 is SGHVS and CDR2 FNYEAQ. The CDR3 totals 14 residues. J gave up 1 base and V 5 bases, and 2 bases lay outside the gene matches. CDR3 sequence reads: CASSLQGGTDTQYF. Here the CDR3 DNA reads TGTGCCAGCAGCCTACAGGGGGGCACAGATACGCAGTATTTT.